What follows are 11 T cell receptor beta chains derived from one specimen sequenced in a study of T cell responses to AZD1222 COVID-19 vaccine. TCRdb's copy holds only in-frame clones and misses some; the assay was immunoSEQ multiplex PCR. The sample holds roughly 110,000 clones, approximately 89% seen once. The sequencing here drew on peripheral blood, taken on day 0 of AZD1222 vaccination. These receptors came from an adult in good health.

The chain uses TRBV7-9 and TRBJ2-7, with TRBD2 matching 9 bases. Germline values: CDR1 SEHNR, CDR2 FQNEAQ (reference sequence). The CDR3 is made up of 16 amino acids. Trimming at V came to 6 bases and at J to 5 bases, leaving 14 bases not matched to a gene. The CDR3 DNA sequence: TGTGCCAGCAGTTCAGCAAGAACTAGCGGGCGGCACGAGCAGTACTTC. As protein: CASSSARTSGRHEQYF. Full variable domain (rest looked up from reference TRBV7-9 and TRBJ2-7): DTGVSQNPRHKITKRGQNVTFRCDPISEHNRLYWYRQTLGQGPEFLTYFQNEAQLEKSRLLSDRFSAERPKGSFSTLEIQRTEQGDSAMYLCASSSARTSGRHEQYFGPGTRLTVT.

This chain connects TRBV12-3 or TRBV12-4 to TRBJ2-7, with unresolved D. V gave up 5 bases and J gave up 3 bases, with 11 bases separating them. CDR3 size: 13 residues. This CDR3 is CASSQISYYEQYF. The CDR3 nucleotides are TGTGCCAGCAGTCAAATATCGTACTACGAGCAGTACTTC.

The chain has TRBV4-2 and TRBJ1-2, with D uncertain. This CDR3 contains 14 residues. Germline CDR1 LGHNA, CDR2 YNFKEQ. V was pared by 0 bases and J by 8 bases, with 13 bases between. The CDR3 nucleotides are TGTGCCAGCAGCCAAGATACCGGGTATATGGGCTACACCTTC. Its protein is CASSQDTGYMGYTF.

This rearrangement joins TRBV5-6 to TRBJ1-3, with D uncertain. The CDR3 sequence is 13 residues long. V lost 4 bases and J 2 bases, leaving 7 bases between the germline ends. CDR1 SGHDT and CDR2 YYEEEE come from the germline V gene. The CDR3 here is CASSLRAGNTIYF. The CDR3 bases are TGTGCCAGCAGCCTACGGGCTGGAAACACCATATATTTT.

This chain's CDR3 is CASSLAGEQYF. DNA of the CDR3: TGTGCCAGTTCGCTAGCTGGCGAGCAGTACTTC. V usage is TRBV19 and J usage is TRBJ2-7, with a possible D match to TRBD2 (5 bases). Germline V lookup: CDR1 LNHDA, CDR2 SQIVND (reference sequence). The CDR3 sequence is 11 residues long. Between the trimmed V and J ends, which lost 8 bases and 6 bases, there was a span of 11 bases.

The rearrangement joins TRBV7-3 to TRBJ2-1; a possible D gene is TRBD2 (5 bases). V lost 3 bases and J lost 0, with 12 bases in between. The germline gives CDR1 SGHTA, CDR2 FQGTGA. CDR3 length: 16 amino acids. CDR3 sequence reads: CASSLRGLTSYNEQFF. The CDR3, as DNA: TGTGCCAGCAGCTTGAGAGGACTCACCTCCTACAATGAGCAGTTCTTC. The entire variable domain, with the rest obtained from reference TRBV7-3 and TRBJ2-1, is as follows: GAGVSQTPSNKVTEKGKYVELRCDPISGHTALYWYRQSLGQGPEFLIYFQGTGAADDSGLPNDRFFAVRPEGSVSTLKIQRTERGDSAVYLCASSLRGLTSYNEQFFGPGTRLTVL.

V usage is TRBV6-4 and J usage is TRBJ1-1; no firm D call. Germline V CDR1 and CDR2: MRHNA, SNTAGT. CDR3 length: 13 residues. Trimming removed 5 bases from V and 0 bases from J, with 7 bases in between. The CDR3: CASSFSVNTEAFF. The CDR3 DNA reads as TGTGCCAGCAGTTTTTCCGTGAACACTGAAGCTTTCTTT.

This sequence joins TRBV18 and TRBJ1-3, with D maybe TRBD1 (5 bases). Trimming cost V 8 bases and J 0 bases, with 20 bases left between them. Germline values: CDR1 KGHSH, CDR2 LQKENI. This CDR3 comprises 17 residues. CDR3 in amino acids: CASLTSVSGLSGNTIYF. DNA of the CDR3: TGTGCCAGCCTCACCAGTGTTTCGGGGCTCTCTGGAAACACCATATATTTT.

The chain links TRBV19 to TRBJ1-2; D ambiguous. CDR1 LNHDA and CDR2 SQIVND come from the germline V gene (reference sequence). There are 12 residues in the CDR3. V was shortened by 11 bases and J by 2 bases, with 12 bases between the two germline ends. In DNA, the CDR3 is TGTGCCGCCGACAACCAGAACTATGGCTACACCTTC. This encodes CAADNQNYGYTF.

The chain links TRBV11-2 to TRBJ1-5; D unresolved. Germline CDR1 is SGHAT and CDR2 is FQNNGV. Trimming shortened V by 4 bases and J by 8 bases, and 18 bases separated the two germline ends. This CDR3 comprises 15 residues. The CDR3 here is CASSSSRGTIEPQHF. In DNA, the CDR3 is TGTGCCAGCAGCTCCTCGCGGGGAACGATTGAGCCCCAGCATTTT.

The chain recombines TRBV7-2 with TRBJ2-2; 9 bases are shared with TRBD1. Germline trimming cut 4 bases from V and 9 bases from J; bases unmatched to any gene: 9. Germline assignment: CDR1 SGHTA and CDR2 FQGNSA. The CDR3 extends over 15 amino acids. The CDR3 nucleotides read TGTGCCAGCAGCTCCGGGACAGGGAGCGCAAGGGAGCTGTTTTTT. Its protein is CASSSGTGSARELFF.